Below are 5 T cell receptor beta chains sequenced from a single sample in a study of T-cell memory formation after mild COVID-19. TCRdb independently ran MiXCR on the 5' RACE reads; one entry per CDR3 protein. The repertoire holds about 470,000 distinct CDR3 sequences, with about 23% as singletons. What was sequenced was PBMCs or a T cell subset sorted from them (not recorded which). Receptors originate from an adult woman who had mild COVID-19 (a few samples of this study predate the infection). Cell type and time point are not known.

There are a few counts of this clonotype. The chain employs TRBV12-3 or TRBV12-4 and TRBJ2-5; D not resolved. Trimming pared 3 bases from V and 5 bases from J, leaving 10 bases between. The CDR3 totals 13 residues. The DNA of the CDR3 is TGTGCCAGCAGTTTTGGAATGGTGGAGACCCAGTACTTC. It encodes CASSFGMVETQYF.

This clonotype came up a few times. The chain combines TRBV20-1 with TRBJ2-5, with TRBD2 matching over 10 bases. CDR1 DFQATT and CDR2 SNEGSKA come from the germline V gene (reference sequence). V lost 6 bases, J lost 5 bases, and 9 bases stayed unmatched. The CDR3 spans 14 residues. Written as DNA, the CDR3 is TGCAGTGCCGGAGGTAGCGGGAGGAAGGAGACCCAGTACTTC. Protein sequence: CSAGGSGRKETQYF.

The chain carries TRBV20-1 and TRBJ2-4; D uncertain. The length of the CDR3 is 15 residues. Per the germline V gene, CDR1 is DFQATT and CDR2 is SNEGSKA (reference sequence). V was trimmed by 1 base and J by 0 bases, leaving 10 bases between them. For the CDR3, the DNA is TGCAGTGCTAGAGGGAACGCGGAAGCCAAAAACATTCAGTACTTC. Encoded protein: CSARGNAEAKNIQYF.

This clonotype has just one count. The chain uses TRBV6-2 or TRBV6-3 and TRBJ2-1; D tentatively reads TRBD1 or TRBD2 (5 bases each). In germline, CDR1 is MNHEY, CDR2 SVGEGT. V was clipped by 6 bases and J by 3 bases, with 12 bases between them. This CDR3 is built from 14 residues. The CDR3 DNA reads TGTGCCAGCAGGGGGGTCAGCTACTACAATGAGCAGTTCTTC. This gives the protein CASRGVSYYNEQFF.

A few counts support this clonotype. V usage is TRBV3-1 and J usage is TRBJ2-3; 15 bases match TRBD2. J gave up 7 bases and V 4 bases, and 6 bases lay outside the gene matches. The CDR3 is made up of 16 amino acids. In germline, CDR1 is LGHDT, CDR2 YNNKEL (reference sequence). The chain's CDR3 is CASSRLGTSGGNTQYF. As DNA, the CDR3 is TGTGCCAGCAGCCGACTTGGGACTAGCGGGGGGAATACGCAGTATTTT.